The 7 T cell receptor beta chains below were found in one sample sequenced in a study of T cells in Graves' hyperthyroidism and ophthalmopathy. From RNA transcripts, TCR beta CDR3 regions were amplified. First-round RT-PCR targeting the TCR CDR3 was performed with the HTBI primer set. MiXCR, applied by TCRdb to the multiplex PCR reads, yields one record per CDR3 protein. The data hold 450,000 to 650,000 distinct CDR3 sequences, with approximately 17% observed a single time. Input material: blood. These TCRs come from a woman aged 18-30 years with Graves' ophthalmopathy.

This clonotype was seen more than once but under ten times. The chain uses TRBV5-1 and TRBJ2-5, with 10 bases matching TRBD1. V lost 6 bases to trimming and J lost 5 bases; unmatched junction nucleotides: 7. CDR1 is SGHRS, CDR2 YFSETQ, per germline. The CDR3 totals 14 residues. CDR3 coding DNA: TGCGCCAGCACCAGACAGGGGGCGGGGGAGACCCAGTACTTC. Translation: CASTRQGAGETQYF.

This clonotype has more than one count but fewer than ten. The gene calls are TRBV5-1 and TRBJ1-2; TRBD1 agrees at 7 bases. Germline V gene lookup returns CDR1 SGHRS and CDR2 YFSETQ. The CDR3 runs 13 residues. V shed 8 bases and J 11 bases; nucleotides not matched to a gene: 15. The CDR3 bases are TGCGCCAGAAGGGACAGTCTCGAAATAGGGTACACCTTC. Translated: CARRDSLEIGYTF.

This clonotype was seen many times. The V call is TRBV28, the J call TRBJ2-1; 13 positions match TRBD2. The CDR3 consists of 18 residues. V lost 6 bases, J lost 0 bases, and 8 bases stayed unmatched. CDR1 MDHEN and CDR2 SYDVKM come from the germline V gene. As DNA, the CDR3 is TGTGCCAGCAGCCGGGGACTAGCGGGGCGGAGCTCCTACAATGAGCAGTTCTTC. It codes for CASSRGLAGRSSYNEQFF.

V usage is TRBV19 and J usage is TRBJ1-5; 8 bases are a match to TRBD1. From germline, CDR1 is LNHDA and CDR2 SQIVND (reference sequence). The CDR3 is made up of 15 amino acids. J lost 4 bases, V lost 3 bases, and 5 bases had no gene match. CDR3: CASSITGGRNQPQHF. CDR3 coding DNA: TGTGCCAGTAGTATTACAGGGGGGAGAAATCAGCCCCAGCATTTT.

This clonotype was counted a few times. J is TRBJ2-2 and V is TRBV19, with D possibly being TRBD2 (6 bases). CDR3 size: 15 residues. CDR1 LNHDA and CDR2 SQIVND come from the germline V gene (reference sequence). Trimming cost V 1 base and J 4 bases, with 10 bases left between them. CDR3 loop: CASSIGGGVTGELFF. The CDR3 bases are TGTGCCAGTAGTATAGGAGGAGGGGTCACCGGGGAGCTGTTTTTT.

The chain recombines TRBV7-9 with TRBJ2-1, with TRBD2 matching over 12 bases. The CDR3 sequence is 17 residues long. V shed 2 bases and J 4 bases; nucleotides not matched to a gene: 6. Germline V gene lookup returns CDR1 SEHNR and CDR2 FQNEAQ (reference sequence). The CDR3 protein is CASSLSPSGRGYNEQFF. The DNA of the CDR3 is TGTGCCAGCAGCTTATCCCCTAGCGGGAGGGGTTACAATGAGCAGTTCTTC.

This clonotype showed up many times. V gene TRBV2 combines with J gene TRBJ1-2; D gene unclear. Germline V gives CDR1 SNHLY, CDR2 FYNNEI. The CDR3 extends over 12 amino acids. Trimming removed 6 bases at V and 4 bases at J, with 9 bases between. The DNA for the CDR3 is TGTGCCAGCAGGGGCAGCCTCTATGGCTACACCTTC. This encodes CASRGSLYGYTF.